Following are 27 T cell receptor beta chains from one sample sequenced in a study of response to subunit inactivated influenza vaccine (dated by TCRdb to 2016 to 2019). The library relied on RT-PCR. The sequencer listed for this sample is Illumina HiSeq 2500. In-frame beta chains were kept once TCRdb had trimmed the public reads at Q25 with fastp and called clones with MiXCR. Merged by CDR3 protein, the rows form single entries marked with the most common genes and DNA. The sample records around 470,000 distinct CDR3 sequences, about 7.2% of which are singletons. The ten biggest clones cover around 13% of the sample. The source was PBMCs from blood, collected roughly 24 months after vaccination. These receptor sequences come from a man aged 50-75 years who received an inactivated influenza vaccine. Donor details come from another sample of the same person, matched by shared clones.

The chain couples TRBV10-3 to TRBJ2-6, with 7 bases matching TRBD2. Trimming took 5 bases from V and 2 from J; bases not matched to a gene: 9. This CDR3 is built from 17 residues. Germline CDR1 is ENHRY and CDR2 is SYGVKD. CDR3 in DNA: TGTGCCATCAGTAACCTTCCCGGGGGGACTGGGGCCAACGTCCTGACTTTC. This encodes CAISNLPGGTGANVLTF.

This clonotype showed up many times. This chain uses TRBV12-3 or TRBV12-4 with TRBJ1-5, with a possible D match to TRBD1 (6 bases). The V and J ends lost 4 bases and 6 bases respectively, with 16 bases between them. This CDR3 has 15 residues. The CDR3 here is CASSSTGGGAQPQHF. The CDR3 nucleotides are TGTGCCAGCAGTTCCACAGGAGGGGGGGCTCAGCCCCAGCATTTT.

This clonotype appeared a few times. The chain carries TRBV11-2 and TRBJ2-7; 11 bases match TRBD2. The CDR3 is made up of 17 amino acids. Germline CDR1 is SGHAT and CDR2 is FQNNGV. With V trimmed by 0 bases and J by 5 bases, 9 bases remained unmatched. CDR3 loop: CASSLEDSGGATNEQYF. The DNA of the CDR3 is TGTGCCAGCAGCTTAGAGGATAGCGGGGGGGCCACAAACGAGCAGTACTTC.

The CDR3 loop reads CASSQELGALAGRGVNNEQFF. The CDR3 DNA is TGTGCCAGCAGCCAAGAATTAGGAGCACTAGCTGGTCGGGGAGTTAACAATGAGCAGTTCTTC. The chain recombines TRBV3-1 with TRBJ2-1, with TRBD2 as a possible D gene (6 bases). V dropped 0 bases and J dropped 5 bases, with 29 bases sitting between them. This CDR3 has 21 amino acids. The germline CDR1 and CDR2 sequences are LGHDT and YNNKEL (reference sequence).

This clonotype was seen a handful of times. The rearrangement uses TRBV12-3 or TRBV12-4 and TRBJ1-6, with D uncertain. The CDR3 sequence is 16 residues long. V gave up 3 bases and J gave up 6 bases, with 15 bases separating them. The CDR3 region has the DNA TGTGCCAGCAGTTTCTCAGGACGGATAGTTAATTCACCCCTCCACTTT. Translation gives CASSFSGRIVNSPLHF.

This clonotype was found a few times. The rearrangement uses TRBV19 and TRBJ2-3; D is perhaps TRBD2 (5 bases). Per the germline V gene, CDR1 is LNHDA and CDR2 is SQIVND (reference sequence). Trimming removed 3 bases from V and 6 bases from J, with 13 bases in between. This CDR3 spans 14 amino acids. DNA of the CDR3: TGTGCCAGTAGTATCATGCATCCGGGGGATACGCAGTATTTT. It codes for CASSIMHPGDTQYF.

This rearrangement joins TRBV4-2 to TRBJ1-1, with a tentative D call TRBD1 (5 bases). The CDR3 consists of 16 residues. The V and J ends lost 1 base and 3 bases respectively, with 15 bases between them. CDR1 is LGHNA and CDR2 is YNFKEQ in the germline V gene. CDR3 loop: CASSQGAGIQYTEAFF. In DNA, the CDR3 is TGTGCCAGCAGCCAAGGGGCAGGGATCCAGTACACTGAAGCTTTCTTT.

This chain connects TRBV28 to TRBJ1-4; possible D gene TRBD1, 6 bases. Germline CDR1 and CDR2: MDHEN and SYDVKM. The length of the CDR3 is 15 residues. With 7 bases removed from V and 0 bases from J, the gap between germline ends came to 12 bases. The CDR3 bases are TGTGCCAGCACCCGCGGACAGACAACTAATGAAAAACTGTTTTTT. Encoded protein: CASTRGQTTNEKLFF. The whole variable domain, filled in from reference TRBV28 and TRBJ1-4, reads DVKVTQSSRYLVKRTGEKVFLECVQDMDHENMFWYRQDPGLGLRLIYFSYDVKMKEKGDIPEGYSVSREKKERFSLILESASTNQTSMYLCASTRGQTTNEKLFFGSGTQLSVL.

CDR3 bases: TGTGCCAGCAGTTACAGGCGGGGGCCTATGAACACTGAAGCTTTCTTT. Amino acids: CASSYRRGPMNTEAFF. This rearrangement joins TRBV6-5 to TRBJ1-1; the D gene is possibly TRBD1 (6 bases). CDR1 is MNHEY, CDR2 SVGAGI, per germline. This CDR3 contains 16 residues. The V end lost 2 bases, the J end lost 0 bases, and 13 bases lay between the germline ends.

The chain joins TRBV3-1 to TRBJ2-7; D call uncertain. CDR3 length: 12 residues. V was shortened by 4 bases and J by 2 bases, with 6 bases between the two germline ends. Germline CDR1 is LGHDT and CDR2 is YNNKEL (reference sequence). CDR3 nucleotide sequence: TGTGCCAGCAGCCTGCTCCCCTACGAGCAGTACTTC. It codes for CASSLLPYEQYF.

Many counts were recorded for this clonotype. The chain links TRBV29-1 to TRBJ1-1; weak D call: TRBD1 (5 bases). Trimming removed 5 bases from V and 7 bases from J, with 11 bases in between. There are 11 residues in the CDR3. Per the germline V gene, CDR1 is SQVTM and CDR2 is ANQGSEA. Here the CDR3 DNA reads TGCAGCGTTAGTAGCGGGGGTGAAGCTTTCTTT. It yields the protein CSVSSGGEAFF.

CDR3 sequence: CASTRTGGVEKLFF. Written as DNA, the CDR3 is TGTGCCAGCACCCGGACAGGGGGAGTGGAAAAACTGTTTTTT. V and J are TRBV12-3 or TRBV12-4 and TRBJ1-4; 10 nucleotides match TRBD1. The length of the CDR3 is 14 residues. The V segment lost 7 bases and the J segment 8 bases; nucleotides outside the gene matches: 7.

This clonotype has only a few counts. This chain joins TRBV7-3 and TRBJ2-7, with a weak D call TRBD2 (6 bases). V was cut by 4 bases and J by 4 bases, with 26 bases left in between. CDR3 length: 18 residues. CDR1 is SGHTA and CDR2 is FQGTGA in the germline V gene. CDR3 amino acids: CASSSPRPTSRQEYEQYF. As DNA, the CDR3 is TGTGCCAGCAGCTCCCCGCGCCCGACTAGTAGGCAAGAGTACGAGCAGTACTTC.

This chain uses TRBV10-3 with TRBJ2-5; D ambiguous. Germline CDR1 reads ENHRY; CDR2 reads SYGVKD. The CDR3 consists of 12 residues. Between the trimmed V and J ends, which lost 7 bases and 2 bases, there was a span of 8 bases. The CDR3 DNA reads as TGTGCCATCACGGCAGTACAAGAGACCCAGTACTTC. This sequence encodes CAITAVQETQYF.

The chain joins TRBV7-9 to TRBJ1-1, with 10 bases matching TRBD1. Germline assignment: CDR1 SEHNR and CDR2 FQNEAQ (reference sequence). After removal of 2 bases from V and 10 bases from J, the junction contained 4 bases not matched to a gene. This CDR3 comprises 13 residues. DNA of the CDR3: TGTGCCAGCAGCTTACGACAGGGGGCGCGAGCTTTCTTT. Translating it yields CASSLRQGARAFF. Filled out from reference TRBV7-9 and TRBJ1-1, the complete variable domain reads DTGVSQNPRHKITKRGQNVTFRCDPISEHNRLYWYRQTLGQGPEFLTYFQNEAQLEKSRLLSDRFSAERPKGSFSTLEIQRTEQGDSAMYLCASSLRQGARAFFGQGTRLTVV.

About this clonotype: A much larger clone lies one base from this, so it may be a read error. The V gene is TRBV24-1, the J gene TRBJ1-2; D not resolved. This CDR3 comprises 11 residues. CDR1 is KGHDR and CDR2 is SFDVKD in the germline V gene. CDR3 amino acids: CASSVGNRYTF. The DNA for the CDR3 is TGTGCCAGCAGTGTGGGAAATCGCTACACCTTC.

In its sample, this clonotype was seen a few times. The CDR3: CASSQDYPRGPLSYGYTF. For the CDR3, the DNA is TGCGCCAGCAGCCAAGACTATCCAAGGGGGCCCCTCTCCTATGGCTACACCTTC. The chain combines TRBV4-1 with TRBJ1-2, with TRBD1 matching 7 bases. Trimming took 0 bases from V and 4 from J; bases not matched to a gene: 14. The CDR3 has 18 amino acids. The germline V gene has CDR1 MGHRA and CDR2 YSYEKL.

This clonotype turned up a few times. CDR3 sequence: CASSQDRGASLSTDTQYF. Written as DNA, the CDR3 is TGTGCCAGCAGCCAAGATAGAGGAGCTAGCCTTAGCACAGATACGCAGTATTTT. This chain links TRBV4-2 with TRBJ2-3; D is perhaps TRBD2 (5 bases). The V and J ends lost 0 bases and 0 bases respectively, with 16 bases between them. Looked up from germline, CDR1 is LGHNA and CDR2 is YNFKEQ. The length of the CDR3 is 18 residues.

The chain employs TRBV28 and TRBJ2-7, with a weak D call TRBD1 (5 bases). This CDR3 has 15 residues. Germline V gives CDR1 MDHEN, CDR2 SYDVKM. V shed 5 bases and J shed 2 bases, with 16 bases lying between them. The CDR3 sequence: CASSTSRAQTYEQYF. The CDR3 region has the DNA TGTGCCAGCAGTACATCCAGGGCTCAAACCTACGAGCAGTACTTC. Full variable domain (rest looked up from reference TRBV28 and TRBJ2-7): DVKVTQSSRYLVKRTGEKVFLECVQDMDHENMFWYRQDPGLGLRLIYFSYDVKMKEKGDIPEGYSVSREKKERFSLILESASTNQTSMYLCASSTSRAQTYEQYFGPGTRLTVT.

This clonotype occurred a few times. This chain links TRBV4-2 with TRBJ2-3; 11 bases agree with TRBD2. Trimming at V came to 1 base and at J to 6 bases, leaving 6 bases not matched to a gene. CDR3 size: 16 residues. Germline CDR1 and CDR2: LGHNA and YNFKEQ. The CDR3 DNA reads as TGTGCCAGCAGCCAAGCCGGGACTAGCGGAAGGGATACGCAGTATTTT. The encoded protein is CASSQAGTSGRDTQYF.

V usage is TRBV10-3 and J usage is TRBJ2-3, with TRBD1 identical over 7 bases. The germline V gene encodes CDR1 ENHRY and CDR2 SYGVKD. The junction had 17 bases not matched to a gene; V was cut back by 10 bases and J by 1 base. This CDR3 comprises 17 residues. The DNA for the CDR3 is TGTGCCACCCACGGCCCCAATACAGGGGAAGGCACAGATACGCAGTATTTT. It specifies CATHGPNTGEGTDTQYF.

The table lists this clonotype with many counts. V is TRBV9 and J is TRBJ1-2; TRBD1 matches at 9 bases. The CDR3 is 15 amino acids. Germline lookup yields CDR1 SGDLS and CDR2 YYNGEE. Germline trimming cut 2 bases from V and 3 bases from J; bases unmatched to any gene: 5. The CDR3 protein is CASSVNRDRDYGYTF. The DNA for the CDR3 is TGTGCCAGCAGCGTCAACCGGGACAGGGACTATGGCTACACCTTC. Together with reference TRBV9 and TRBJ1-2, the CDR3 gives the full variable domain: DSGVTQTPKHLITATGQRVTLRCSPRSGDLSVYWYQQSLDQGLQFLIQYYNGEERAKGNILERFSAQQFPDLHSELNLSSLELGDSALYFCASSVNRDRDYGYTFGSGTRLTVV.

This clonotype was counted only a few times. This chain connects TRBV27 to TRBJ1-5; weak D call: TRBD1 (5 bases). Deletions cut 3 bases from V and 3 bases from J, with 12 bases between. This CDR3 region has 15 residues. Germline lookup yields CDR1 MNHEY and CDR2 SMNVEV (reference sequence). DNA for the CDR3: TGTGCCAGCAGTTTCGATAGGGGCCCCAATCAGCCCCAGCATTTT. Amino acid sequence: CASSFDRGPNQPQHF.

Only a few counts were recorded for this clonotype. The V and J genes are TRBV9 and TRBJ2-1; 11 positions match TRBD2. CDR3 length: 15 amino acids. Germline CDR1 is SGDLS and CDR2 is YYNGEE. V was pared by 4 bases and J by 8 bases, with 8 bases of the junction left unmatched. For the CDR3, the DNA is TGTGCCAGCAGCCAGCGACTAGCGGGATTGTATGAGCAGTTCTTC. Its protein is CASSQRLAGLYEQFF.

Comment on this clonotype: This may be a read error: a much more frequent sequence differs by one nucleotide. CDR3 in amino acids: CASRPGTGGSYEQHF. CDR3 bases: TGTGCCAGCAGACCAGGGACAGGGGGCTCCTACGAGCAGCACTTC. The chain carries TRBV12-3 or TRBV12-4 and TRBJ2-7; 12 bases match TRBD1. The CDR3 is 15 residues long.

This clonotype was observed a handful of times. The rearrangement uses TRBV11-2 and TRBJ1-1, with unresolved D. Germline CDR1 SGHAT, CDR2 FQNNGV. V dropped 1 base and J dropped 3 bases, with 6 bases sitting between them. The CDR3 extends over 13 amino acids. The CDR3 DNA is TGTGCCAGCAGCTTAGTGTCCGACACTGAAGCTTTCTTT. It codes for CASSLVSDTEAFF.

V gene TRBV5-6 combines with J gene TRBJ2-5, with 10 bases identical to TRBD1. The CDR3 is 15 residues long. Germline V gives CDR1 SGHDT, CDR2 YYEEEE. Trimming removed 4 bases from V and 5 bases from J; junction bases left unmatched: 8. This chain's CDR3 is CASSLWTGGGETQYF. The CDR3 bases are TGTGCCAGCAGCCTTTGGACAGGGGGTGGGGAGACCCAGTACTTC.